The 23 T cell receptor beta chains reported below all come from one sample, sequenced in a study of CD8+ T cells in alopecia areata. Sequencing used cDNA as its template, made by extracting RNA and reverse transcribing it. Measured with immunoSEQ multiplex PCR; TCRdb has only the in-frame clones, and not every one. This sample has 150,000 to 200,000 clones, with roughly 60% found just once. Sequencing was performed on CD4+ T cells sorted from blood. Receptors were obtained from a human donor in good health.

This chain connects TRBV4-1 to TRBJ2-1; D tentatively fits TRBD1 or TRBD2 (5 bases each). CDR1 is MGHRA and CDR2 is YSYEKL in the germline V gene. The CDR3 runs to 15 residues. Between the trimmed V and J ends, which lost 1 base and 2 bases, there was a span of 9 bases. The CDR3 spells CASSQVLGAYNEQFF. The CDR3 nucleotides read TGCGCCAGCAGCCAAGTGTTGGGGGCCTACAATGAGCAGTTCTTC.

The gene calls are TRBV29-1 and TRBJ2-7; D may be TRBD1 (7 bases). CDR1 and CDR2 from the germline V gene are SQVTM and ANQGSEA. The CDR3 length is 12 residues. Between the trimmed V and J ends, which lost 8 bases and 3 bases, there was a span of 14 bases. The DNA of the CDR3 is TGCAGCACGCGGGACAGCCTCTACGAGCAGTACTTC. It yields the protein CSTRDSLYEQYF.

The chain combines TRBV20-1 with TRBJ2-7; D is unclear. The CDR3 sequence is 11 residues long. V was trimmed by 1 base and J by 3 bases, leaving 4 bases between them. Per germline, CDR1 DFQATT and CDR2 SNEGSKA (reference sequence). The CDR3 here is CSARVNYEQYF. The CDR3 nucleotides read TGCAGTGCTAGAGTTAACTACGAGCAGTACTTC.

The J gene is TRBJ2-7, the V gene TRBV20-1, with TRBD2 as a possible D gene (5 bases). Deletions cut 0 bases from V and 7 bases from J, with 7 bases between. The CDR3 has 11 amino acids. Germline lookup yields CDR1 DFQATT and CDR2 SNEGSKA (reference sequence). The CDR3 loop is CSARDRGEQYF. The CDR3 bases are TGCAGTGCTAGAGATCGGGGTGAGCAGTACTTC.

The chain combines TRBV7-6 with TRBJ2-1, with D tentatively TRBD1 or TRBD2 (5 bases each). Trimming stripped 6 bases from V and 8 bases from J, with 14 bases between. The CDR3 extends over 13 amino acids. Germline loops: CDR1 SGHVS, CDR2 FNYEAQ. CDR3 DNA sequence: TGTGCCAGCAGTAAGGACGGGGCCCATGAGCAGTTCTTC. This encodes CASSKDGAHEQFF.

The J gene is TRBJ1-1, the V gene TRBV5-4; possibly TRBD1 for D (6 bases). Deletions cut 6 bases from V and 1 base from J, with 10 bases between. The germline CDR1 and CDR2 sequences are SGHNT and YYREEE (reference sequence). The CDR3 contains 13 residues. Written as DNA, the CDR3 is TGTGCCAGCACGGGGACACCGAACACTGAAGCTTTCTTT. Its translation is CASTGTPNTEAFF. The whole variable domain, filled in from reference TRBV5-4 and TRBJ1-1, reads ETGVTQSPTHLIKTRGQQVTLRCSSQSGHNTVSWYQQALGQGPQFIFQYYREEENGRGNFPPRFSGLQFPNYSSELNVNALELDDSALYLCASTGTPNTEAFFGQGTRLTVV.

This chain uses TRBV15 with TRBJ1-4; D uncertain. CDR3 length equals 15 residues. Between the trimmed V and J ends, which lost 0 bases and 8 bases, there was a span of 13 bases. The V gene's germline CDR1 is LNHNV and CDR2 YYDKDF (reference sequence). Here the CDR3 DNA reads TGTGCCACCAGCAGAGACTCCCTTCGGATCGAAAAACTGTTTTTT. This translates into CATSRDSLRIEKLFF.

The chain has TRBV29-1 and TRBJ2-7, with D possibly being TRBD1 (6 bases). CDR1 is SQVTM, CDR2 ANQGSEA, per germline. The V end was cut by 1 base, the J end by 2 bases, with 12 bases between. This CDR3 has 14 residues. The chain's CDR3 is CSVEVDRLAYEQYF. CDR3 coding DNA: TGCAGCGTTGAAGTTGACAGGCTAGCCTACGAGCAGTACTTC.

This clone has more than one count but fewer than ten. CDR3 nucleotides: TGTGCCAGCAGTTATACAGGAGGGGGAGAGACCCAGTACTTC. Translated: CASSYTGGGETQYF. V is TRBV5-4 and J is TRBJ2-5; D is possibly TRBD1 or TRBD2 (6 bases each). In germline, CDR1 is SGHNT, CDR2 YYREEE (reference sequence). Trimming took off 5 bases at V and 4 bases at J, with 15 bases between the two ends. There are 14 residues in the CDR3.

The V call is TRBV7-8, the J call TRBJ2-2; no reliable D call. Per the germline V gene, CDR1 is SGHVS and CDR2 is FQNEAQ. The CDR3 totals 16 residues. Trimming pared 5 bases from V and 0 bases from J, leaving 13 bases between. CDR3 DNA: TGTGCCAGCAGCCCACACCGGCTAGCGAACACCGGGGAGCTGTTTTTT. Its protein product is CASSPHRLANTGELFF.

The V call is TRBV19, the J call TRBJ1-5, with D uncertain. V lost 5 bases and J 0 bases, leaving 8 bases between the germline ends. CDR1 LNHDA and CDR2 SQIVND come from the germline V gene (reference sequence). The CDR3 contains 14 residues. The CDR3: CASSDGYSNQPQHF. The CDR3 region has the DNA TGTGCCAGTAGTGACGGGTATAGCAATCAGCCCCAGCATTTT.

The rearrangement joins TRBV5-6 to TRBJ2-1; 15 bases align to TRBD2. Per germline, CDR1 SGHDT and CDR2 YYEEEE. With 4 bases clipped from V and 7 bases from J, the junction kept 6 bases outside the gene matches. The CDR3 totals 16 residues. The CDR3 loop is CASSARTSGRVNEQFF. CDR3 nucleotide sequence: TGTGCCAGCAGCGCGCGGACTAGCGGGAGGGTGAATGAGCAGTTCTTC.

V is TRBV13 and J is TRBJ1-2; 7 bases align to TRBD1. The trim removed 4 bases at V and 0 bases at J, leaving 5 bases unmatched. There are 15 residues in the CDR3. CDR1 and CDR2 from the germline V gene are PRHDT and FYEKMQ (reference sequence). CDR3 sequence (DNA): TGTGCCAGCAGCTCGGGACAGCGAACTAACTATGGCTACACCTTC. Its translation is CASSSGQRTNYGYTF.

This clone appeared a few times. J is TRBJ2-3 and V is TRBV30; tentatively, D is TRBD2 (5 bases). The CDR3 totals 16 residues. Trimming stripped 3 bases from V and 0 bases from J, with 16 bases between. Germline-derived CDR1 and CDR2 are GTSNPN and SVGIG (reference sequence). CDR3 loop: CAWSPGMTSSTDTQYF. Here the CDR3 DNA reads TGTGCCTGGAGCCCGGGGATGACCTCAAGCACAGATACGCAGTATTTT.

This clone showed up just a few times. V usage is TRBV29-1 and J usage is TRBJ1-1; D is perhaps TRBD1 (5 bases). The ends were cut back, 7 bases at V and 0 bases at J, with 6 bases in the middle. This CDR3 spans 11 amino acids. CDR1 is SQVTM, CDR2 ANQGSEA, per germline. The CDR3 protein is CSGGLNTEAFF. For the CDR3, the DNA is TGCAGCGGGGGCCTGAACACTGAAGCTTTCTTT.

This chain joins TRBV29-1 and TRBJ2-2; 7 bases fit TRBD1. The CDR3 totals 13 residues. CDR1 and CDR2 from the germline V gene are SQVTM and ANQGSEA. V was clipped by 7 bases and J by 9 bases; unmatched bases: 11. The CDR3: CSAQGGRRRELFF. The DNA for the CDR3 is TGCAGCGCCCAAGGGGGCCGCCGCCGGGAGCTGTTTTTT.

The rearrangement uses TRBV29-1 and TRBJ2-7, with 11 bases matching TRBD2. CDR3 length: 16 amino acids. V lost 5 bases to trimming and J lost 9 bases; unmatched junction nucleotides: 18. Germline assignment: CDR1 SQVTM and CDR2 ANQGSEA. Here the CDR3 DNA reads TGCAGCGTTCTTCACCTCACTAGCGGGAGTAGGGGTGTGCAGTACTTC. Translated: CSVLHLTSGSRGVQYF.

The chain couples TRBV29-1 to TRBJ2-7; TRBD1 is a possible D gene (8 bases). In germline, CDR1 is SQVTM, CDR2 ANQGSEA. The CDR3 is 16 amino acids. V shed 4 bases and J shed 6 bases, with 25 bases lying between them. CDR3 residues: CSVGGTGAGPASEQYF. CDR3 bases: TGCAGCGTTGGAGGGACAGGAGCGGGACCCGCCTCCGAGCAGTACTTC.

The rearrangement joins TRBV6-7 to TRBJ1-5; D gene unclear. TRBV6-7 is flagged as an ORF with uncertain function. The CDR3 has 19 amino acids. Between the trimmed V and J ends, which lost 2 bases and 0 bases, there was a span of 20 bases. The CDR3 sequence: CASSYLWQRDGLSNQPQHF. The CDR3 DNA is TGTGCCAGCAGTTACCTGTGGCAGCGTGACGGGCTTAGCAATCAGCCCCAGCATTTT.

The chain is built from TRBV29-1 and TRBJ1-5; perhaps TRBD1 as D (6 bases). In germline, CDR1 is SQVTM, CDR2 ANQGSEA. The CDR3 is 14 amino acids. The V gene lost 6 bases and the J gene lost 2 bases, with 14 bases spanning the gap. CDR3 sequence: CSVGGTGGNQPQHF. The DNA for the CDR3 is TGCAGCGTAGGGGGGACGGGGGGCAATCAGCCCCAGCATTTT. Full variable domain (remainder filled in from reference TRBV29-1 and TRBJ1-5): SAVISQKPSRDICQRGTSLTIQCQVDSQVTMMFWYRQQPGQSLTLIATANQGSEATYESGFVIDKFPISRPNLTFSTLTVSNMSPEDSSIYLCSVGGTGGNQPQHFGDGTRLSIL.

The gene calls are TRBV7-6 and TRBJ2-7, with D hard to call. There are 14 residues in the CDR3. The germline CDR1 and CDR2 sequences are SGHVS and FNYEAQ. V was shortened by 5 bases and J by 3 bases, with 14 bases between the two germline ends. The CDR3 here is CASSPQYSGYEQYF. CDR3 nucleotide sequence: TGTGCCAGCAGCCCACAATACTCGGGCTACGAGCAGTACTTC.

V and J are TRBV5-1 and TRBJ2-3; D unclear. Germline values: CDR1 SGHRS, CDR2 YFSETQ. The V end lost 4 bases, the J end lost 0 bases, and 9 bases lay between the germline ends. The CDR3 runs 14 residues. The CDR3 region is CASSQTLSTDTQYF. CDR3 coding DNA: TGCGCCAGCAGCCAGACCCTAAGCACAGATACGCAGTATTTT.

The chain employs TRBV6-1 and TRBJ2-1, with 9 bases aligning to TRBD2. J was trimmed by 3 bases and V by 7 bases; bases with no gene match: 4. CDR1 and CDR2 from the germline V gene are MNHNS and SASEGT. The CDR3 contains 14 residues. The CDR3 reads CASKLSGSYNEQFF. The DNA of the CDR3 is TGTGCCAGCAAACTTAGCGGGAGCTACAATGAGCAGTTCTTC.